These T cell receptor beta chains were read from a single sample in a study of control samples from healthy donors and cancer patients. The method was immunoSEQ multiplex PCR; TCRdb's version includes in-frame clones alone and lacks a portion of them. This sample has more than 60,000 clones; nearly 90% occur once, and the top ten carry 5.5% to 7%. Specimen: PBMCs. The receptors were sampled from a man aged 55-75 years with colorectal cancer. Each CDR3 is given with its conserved first and last residue. Each record gives: D gene, V gene, J gene, clone size, CDR3 protein, CDR3 DNA. A D gene is named only where the DNA matches it firmly. Not every row has a clone size; where given, it reads once, few, many or a size class.

D gene: .
V gene: TRBV7-9
J gene: TRBJ2-7
clone size: .
CDR3 protein: CASSTSGLRAYEQYF
CDR3 DNA: TGTGCCAGCAGCACATCGGGACTTAGGGCCTACGAGCAGTACTTC

D gene: TRBD2
V gene: TRBV9
J gene: TRBJ2-1
clone size: .
CDR3 protein: CASSAGKGLALLNEQFF
CDR3 DNA: TGTGCCAGCAGCGCTGGAAAGGGACTAGCCCTCCTCAATGAGCAGTTCTTC

D gene: .
V gene: TRBV7-2
J gene: TRBJ2-5
clone size: .
CDR3 protein: CASSKRRGTGSETQYF
CDR3 DNA: TGTGCCAGCAGCAAACGACGGGGAACAGGGTCGGAGACCCAGTACTTC

D gene: TRBD1
V gene: TRBV5-5
J gene: TRBJ2-5
clone size: .
CDR3 protein: CASSLERWDRESETQYF
CDR3 DNA: TGTGCCAGCAGCTTGGAGCGTTGGGACAGGGAATCAGAGACCCAGTACTTC

D gene: TRBD2
V gene: TRBV4-1
J gene: TRBJ2-3
clone size: .
CDR3 protein: CASSQDDVGVSGVWGDTQYF
CDR3 DNA: TGCGCCAGCAGCCAAGATGATGTGGGGGTTAGCGGGGTTTGGGGAGATACGCAGTATTTT

D gene: TRBD1
V gene: TRBV6-5
J gene: TRBJ2-7
clone size: .
CDR3 protein: CASTTGQGWQYF
CDR3 DNA: TGTGCCAGCACCACAGGACAGGGGTGGCAGTACTTC

D gene: .
V gene: TRBV11-2
J gene: TRBJ1-2
clone size: once
CDR3 protein: CASSDWGLYGYTF
CDR3 DNA: TGTGCCAGCAGCGACTGGGGTCTCTATGGCTACACCTTC

D gene: .
V gene: TRBV27
J gene: TRBJ1-1
clone size: .
CDR3 protein: CASSRKTNTEAFF
CDR3 DNA: TGTGCCAGCAGCCGTAAGACCAACACTGAAGCTTTCTTT

D gene: .
V gene: TRBV14
J gene: TRBJ2-6
clone size: .
CDR3 protein: CASSPEWGFGGANVLTF
CDR3 DNA: TGTGCCAGCAGCCCTGAGTGGGGTTTCGGTGGGGCCAACGTCCTGACTTTC

D gene: .
V gene: TRBV2
J gene: TRBJ2-7
clone size: .
CDR3 protein: CASSPQSEQYF
CDR3 DNA: TGTGCCAGTTCTCCGCAAAGCGAGCAGTACTTC

D gene: TRBD1
V gene: TRBV24-1
J gene: TRBJ2-7
clone size: .
CDR3 protein: CATSDPRQGSNEQYF
CDR3 DNA: TGTGCCACCAGTGACCCCCGACAGGGGAGCAACGAGCAGTACTTC

D gene: .
V gene: TRBV3-1/TRBV3-2
J gene: TRBJ2-3
clone size: .
CDR3 protein: CASSQDSGTLNVDTQYF
CDR3 DNA: TGTGCCAGCAGCCAAGATTCGGGGACACTTAATGTGGATACGCAGTATTTT

D gene: .
V gene: TRBV15
J gene: TRBJ1-1
clone size: .
CDR3 protein: CATSGGVNTEAFF
CDR3 DNA: TGTGCCACCAGCGGGGGGGTGAACACTGAAGCTTTCTTT

D gene: .
V gene: TRBV18
J gene: TRBJ1-1
clone size: .
CDR3 protein: CASSPLGTHDTEAFF
CDR3 DNA: TGTGCCAGCTCACCCCTCGGGACACACGACACTGAAGCTTTCTTT

D gene: .
V gene: TRBV6-4
J gene: TRBJ1-2
clone size: .
CDR3 protein: CASSDGLGRAYGYTF
CDR3 DNA: TGTGCCAGCAGTGACGGGTTAGGGCGGGCCTATGGCTACACCTTC

D gene: TRBD1
V gene: TRBV6-5
J gene: TRBJ2-2
clone size: .
CDR3 protein: CASRGDRWNTGELFF
CDR3 DNA: TGTGCCAGCAGAGGGGACAGGTGGAACACCGGGGAGCTGTTTTTT

D gene: TRBD1
V gene: TRBV9
J gene: TRBJ1-3
clone size: .
CDR3 protein: CASSLGQGAWNTIYF
CDR3 DNA: TGTGCCAGCAGCCTGGGACAGGGGGCTTGGAACACCATATATTTT

D gene: TRBD2
V gene: TRBV28
J gene: TRBJ2-5
clone size: .
CDR3 protein: CASSPSGVQYF
CDR3 DNA: TGTGCCAGCAGTCCCAGCGGGGTGCAGTACTTC

D gene: .
V gene: TRBV11-2
J gene: TRBJ1-2
clone size: .
CDR3 protein: CASTPSGVGYTF
CDR3 DNA: TGTGCCAGCACCCCTTCTGGGGTTGGCTACACCTTC

D gene: .
V gene: TRBV24-1
J gene: TRBJ2-3
clone size: .
CDR3 protein: CATSGTNTDTQYF
CDR3 DNA: TGTGCCACCAGTGGTACTAACACAGATACGCAGTATTTT

D gene: .
V gene: TRBV4-2
J gene: TRBJ1-2
clone size: .
CDR3 protein: CASSQTPEYGYTF
CDR3 DNA: TGTGCCAGCAGCCAGACACCAGAGTATGGCTACACCTTC

D gene: .
V gene: TRBV19
J gene: TRBJ1-5
clone size: .
CDR3 protein: CASTHGVGLSNQPQHF
CDR3 DNA: TGTGCCAGTACCCATGGGGTGGGTTTGAGCAATCAGCCCCAGCATTTT

D gene: TRBD1
V gene: TRBV3-1/TRBV3-2
J gene: TRBJ2-5
clone size: .
CDR3 protein: CASRLGTGGEETQYF
CDR3 DNA: TGTGCCAGCAGACTAGGGACAGGGGGCGAAGAGACCCAGTACTTC

D gene: TRBD2
V gene: TRBV18
J gene: TRBJ2-7
clone size: .
CDR3 protein: CASSPGGGESYEQYF
CDR3 DNA: TGTGCCAGCTCACCTGGGGGAGGGGAATCCTACGAGCAGTACTTC

D gene: .
V gene: TRBV7-6
J gene: TRBJ2-7
clone size: once
CDR3 protein: CASSSSDSFYEQYF
CDR3 DNA: TGTGCCAGCAGCTCGTCGGACAGTTTCTACGAGCAGTACTTC

D gene: TRBD2
V gene: TRBV28
J gene: TRBJ2-1
clone size: once
CDR3 protein: CASSLLAGALNEQFF
CDR3 DNA: TGTGCCAGCAGTTTGTTAGCGGGGGCATTAAATGAGCAGTTCTTC

D gene: .
V gene: TRBV19
J gene: TRBJ1-5
clone size: .
CDR3 protein: CASSPRGPSVAQHF
CDR3 DNA: TGTGCCAGTAGTCCCCGGGGCCCGTCGGTGGCCCAGCATTTT

D gene: TRBD1
V gene: TRBV28
J gene: TRBJ2-7
clone size: .
CDR3 protein: CASSLWDQGDLQYF
CDR3 DNA: TGTGCCAGCAGTTTATGGGATCAGGGGGACCTCCAGTACTTC

D gene: TRBD1
V gene: TRBV3-1/TRBV3-2
J gene: TRBJ2-7
clone size: .
CDR3 protein: CASSQGRFGQGDEQYF
CDR3 DNA: TGTGCCAGCAGCCAAGGCAGGTTTGGACAGGGGGACGAGCAGTACTTC

D gene: TRBD1
V gene: TRBV5-1
J gene: TRBJ2-7
clone size: .
CDR3 protein: CASSIRQGVSHEQYF
CDR3 DNA: TGCGCCAGCAGCATAAGACAGGGGGTTTCCCACGAGCAGTACTTC

D gene: TRBD2
V gene: TRBV10-3
J gene: TRBJ2-5
clone size: .
CDR3 protein: CAIGGGEETQYF
CDR3 DNA: TGTGCCATCGGCGGGGGGGAAGAGACCCAGTACTTC